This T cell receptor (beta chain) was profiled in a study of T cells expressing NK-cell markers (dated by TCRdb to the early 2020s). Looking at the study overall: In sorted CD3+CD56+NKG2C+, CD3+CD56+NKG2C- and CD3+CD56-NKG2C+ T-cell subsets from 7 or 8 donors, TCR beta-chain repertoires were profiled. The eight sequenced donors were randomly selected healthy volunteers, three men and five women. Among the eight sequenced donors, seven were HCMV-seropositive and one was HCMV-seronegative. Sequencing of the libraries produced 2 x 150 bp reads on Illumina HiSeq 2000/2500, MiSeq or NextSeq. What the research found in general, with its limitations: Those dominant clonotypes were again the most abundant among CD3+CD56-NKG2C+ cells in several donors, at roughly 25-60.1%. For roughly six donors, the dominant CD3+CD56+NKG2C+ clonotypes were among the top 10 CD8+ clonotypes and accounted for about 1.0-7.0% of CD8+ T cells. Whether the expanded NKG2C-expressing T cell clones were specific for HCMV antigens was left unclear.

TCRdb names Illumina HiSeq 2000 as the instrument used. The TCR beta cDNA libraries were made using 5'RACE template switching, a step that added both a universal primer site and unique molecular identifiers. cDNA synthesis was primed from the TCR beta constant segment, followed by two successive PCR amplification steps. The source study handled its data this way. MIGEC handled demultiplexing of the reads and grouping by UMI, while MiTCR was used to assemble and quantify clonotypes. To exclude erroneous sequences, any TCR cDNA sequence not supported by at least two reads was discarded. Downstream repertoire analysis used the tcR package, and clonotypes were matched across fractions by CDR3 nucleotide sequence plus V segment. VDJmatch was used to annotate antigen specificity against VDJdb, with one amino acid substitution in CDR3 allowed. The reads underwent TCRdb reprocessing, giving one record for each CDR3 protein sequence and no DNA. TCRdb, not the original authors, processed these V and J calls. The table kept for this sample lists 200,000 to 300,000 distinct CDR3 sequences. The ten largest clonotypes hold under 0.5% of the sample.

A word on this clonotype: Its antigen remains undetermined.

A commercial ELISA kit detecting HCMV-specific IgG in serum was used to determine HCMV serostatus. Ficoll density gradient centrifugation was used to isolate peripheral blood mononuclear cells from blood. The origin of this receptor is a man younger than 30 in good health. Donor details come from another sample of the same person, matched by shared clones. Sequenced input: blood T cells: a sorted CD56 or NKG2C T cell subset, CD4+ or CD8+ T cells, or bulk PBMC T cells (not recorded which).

CDR3 protein: CASSSLAGGDYNEQFF. Recombination connected TRBV12-3 or TRBV12-4 to TRBJ2-1; lacking DNA, the TRBD2 call made by TCRdb goes unchecked. The CDR3 measures 16 amino acids from cysteine to phenylalanine. Only the protein is on record.